This T cell receptor beta chain is drawn from a study of shared clonotypes between healthy human individuals. This clone was counted a single time. In the same sample, other DNA sequences code for this CDR3. TCRdb keeps only in-frame clones here, not all; method: immunoSEQ multiplex PCR. The sample carries nearly 600,000 clones, nearly 97% recorded once. V shed 2 bases, J shed 3 bases, and the junction held 1 base outside the gene matches. The CDR3 has 13 residues. The germline CDR1 and CDR2 sequences are MNHEY and SMNVEV (reference sequence). Positive CCR7 selection of CD45RO-negative cells yielded the naive CD8 cells, and terminally differentiated effector memory CD45RA+ cells were excluded.

Sequencing input: naive CD8+ T cells sorted from blood. The TCR comes from a woman aged 25 to 45 in good health. The chain uses TRBV27 and TRBJ2-7, with 7 bases fitting TRBD2. CDR3 residues: CASSLRGDYEQYF. For the CDR3, the DNA is TGTGCCAGCAGTTTACGGGGGGACTACGAGCAGTACTTC.